These T cell receptor beta chains were read from a single sample in a study of beta chain features in type 1 diabetes. Generated by immunoSEQ multiplex PCR, the TCRdb table keeps only in-frame clones and is missing some. The data hold over 200,000 clones, with 11% observed a single time. Sequencing input: naive CD4+ T cells from blood. Source of these receptors: a man aged 30 to 39 with type 1 diabetes. The CDR3 runs from the conserved cysteine through the conserved F or W. Each record gives: V gene, clone size, D gene, J gene, CDR3 DNA, CDR3 protein. A D gene is named only where the DNA matches it firmly. The size entry is marked missing in some rows and otherwise reads once, few, many or a size class.

v_call: TRBV5-4; clone_size: -; d_call: TRBD1; j_call: TRBJ1-2; cdr3_nt: TGTGCCAGCAGCTTGGACAGGGGGCCCTATGGCTACACCTTC; cdr3_aa: CASSLDRGPYGYTF
v_call: TRBV9; clone_size: few; d_call: -; j_call: TRBJ2-3; cdr3_nt: TGTGCCAGCAGTCCCCCTTCGGGGAGCACAGATACGCAGTATTTT; cdr3_aa: CASSPPSGSTDTQYF
v_call: TRBV5-1; clone_size: few; d_call: TRBD1; j_call: TRBJ2-7; cdr3_nt: TGCGCCAGCAGTTTGGGACAGCCAATCGGGGAGCAGTACTTC; cdr3_aa: CASSLGQPIGEQYF
v_call: TRBV6-5; clone_size: -; d_call: TRBD1; j_call: TRBJ2-5; cdr3_nt: TGTGCCAGCAGTTACAGACAGGGATTCCAAGAGACCCAGTACTTC; cdr3_aa: CASSYRQGFQETQYF
v_call: TRBV6-1; clone_size: -; d_call: -; j_call: TRBJ2-5; cdr3_nt: TGTGCCAGCAGTGAAGATATCCTCGGAGCCCAGTACTTC; cdr3_aa: CASSEDILGAQYF
v_call: TRBV7-9; clone_size: few; d_call: -; j_call: TRBJ1-1; cdr3_nt: TGTGCCAGCAGCTTAGCCGGACAGTCCACTGAAGCTTTCTTT; cdr3_aa: CASSLAGQSTEAFF
v_call: TRBV29-1; clone_size: few; d_call: -; j_call: TRBJ2-3; cdr3_nt: TGCAGCGTTGACGAACTACAGGGAGTCGGGACAGATACGCAGTATTTT; cdr3_aa: CSVDELQGVGTDTQYF
v_call: TRBV11-3; clone_size: -; d_call: -; j_call: TRBJ2-7; cdr3_nt: TGTGCCAGCAGCCGCAGAGCAGGGTTGGACGAGCAGTACTTC; cdr3_aa: CASSRRAGLDEQYF
v_call: TRBV29-1; clone_size: few; d_call: -; j_call: TRBJ1-1; cdr3_nt: TGCAGCGTTAGCCGGGGCACTGAAGCTTTCTTT; cdr3_aa: CSVSRGTEAFF
v_call: TRBV4-1; clone_size: -; d_call: -; j_call: TRBJ1-6; cdr3_nt: TGCGCCAGCAGCCAAGACGCCAGGGAAAGTTCACCCCTCCACTTT; cdr3_aa: CASSQDARESSPLHF
v_call: TRBV4-1; clone_size: -; d_call: TRBD2; j_call: TRBJ2-5; cdr3_nt: TGCGCCAGCAGCCAGAGCACTAGCGGGGGGCAAGAGACCCAGTACTTC; cdr3_aa: CASSQSTSGGQETQYF
v_call: TRBV15; clone_size: -; d_call: -; j_call: TRBJ2-6; cdr3_nt: TGTGCCACCAGCAGCCCATCTGGGGCCAACGTCCTGACTTTC; cdr3_aa: CATSSPSGANVLTF
v_call: TRBV28; clone_size: -; d_call: -; j_call: TRBJ1-5; cdr3_nt: TGTGCCAGCAGTTTAGGGGGCAGGGGCTCGTATAGCAATCAGCCCCAGCATTTT; cdr3_aa: CASSLGGRGSYSNQPQHF
v_call: TRBV19; clone_size: few; d_call: TRBD1; j_call: TRBJ2-2; cdr3_nt: TGTGCCAGCGATGCAGGGGGCGCAGTGAACACCGGGGAGCTGTTTTTT; cdr3_aa: CASDAGGAVNTGELFF
v_call: TRBV5-1; clone_size: once; d_call: TRBD2; j_call: TRBJ2-3; cdr3_nt: TGCGCCAGCAGCTTGGATCGGGGGGACACAGATACGCAGTATTTT; cdr3_aa: CASSLDRGDTDTQYF
v_call: TRBV19; clone_size: -; d_call: TRBD1; j_call: TRBJ1-2; cdr3_nt: TGTGCCAGTAGTATAGAACCGGGACAGGTCTCCTCCTTCTATGGCTACACCTTC; cdr3_aa: CASSIEPGQVSSFYGYTF
v_call: TRBV6-1; clone_size: -; d_call: -; j_call: TRBJ2-1; cdr3_nt: TGTGCCAGCAGTGAAATTCCAGGGTTAACGTTCTTC; cdr3_aa: CASSEIPGLTFF
v_call: TRBV5-1; clone_size: -; d_call: TRBD2; j_call: TRBJ2-2; cdr3_nt: TGCGCCAGCAGCTTGTTCCAGCGGGGGAACACCGGGGAGCTGTTTTTT; cdr3_aa: CASSLFQRGNTGELFF
v_call: TRBV2; clone_size: -; d_call: -; j_call: TRBJ2-5; cdr3_nt: TGTGCCAGCTCAGTCCAAGAGACCCAGTACTTC; cdr3_aa: CASSVQETQYF
v_call: TRBV18; clone_size: -; d_call: -; j_call: TRBJ1-1; cdr3_nt: TGTGCCAGCTCACCACCGTTAGGGGCGAGCACTGAAGCTTTCTTT; cdr3_aa: CASSPPLGASTEAFF
v_call: TRBV28; clone_size: -; d_call: -; j_call: TRBJ2-2; cdr3_nt: TGTGCCAGCAGTTTATCTGGGGAGCTGTTTTTT; cdr3_aa: CASSLSGELFF
v_call: TRBV7-3; clone_size: -; d_call: -; j_call: TRBJ2-5; cdr3_nt: TGTGCCAGCAGCTTCGGGATCCAAGAGACCCAGTACTTC; cdr3_aa: CASSFGIQETQYF
v_call: TRBV6-6; clone_size: -; d_call: TRBD2; j_call: TRBJ2-3; cdr3_nt: TGTGCCAGCAGGTTAGCGGGAGTTGCCTCAGATACGCAGTATTTT; cdr3_aa: CASRLAGVASDTQYF
v_call: TRBV30; clone_size: few; d_call: -; j_call: TRBJ2-3; cdr3_nt: TGTGCCTGGACCAAACGGGAAGTAAATACAGATACGCAGTATTTT; cdr3_aa: CAWTKREVNTDTQYF
v_call: TRBV7-8; clone_size: -; d_call: TRBD1; j_call: TRBJ1-6; cdr3_nt: TGTGCCAGCAAACGGGACAGGGGTTCACCCCTCCACTTT; cdr3_aa: CASKRDRGSPLHF
v_call: TRBV19; clone_size: once; d_call: TRBD1; j_call: TRBJ1-3; cdr3_nt: TGTGCCAGTAGTATTTCTTCGTGGGACAGTGGAAACACCATATATTTT; cdr3_aa: CASSISSWDSGNTIYF
v_call: TRBV6-1; clone_size: few; d_call: -; j_call: TRBJ2-1; cdr3_nt: TGTGCCAGCAGCGGGTACACTGAGCAGTTCTTC; cdr3_aa: CASSGYTEQFF
v_call: TRBV30; clone_size: -; d_call: TRBD2; j_call: TRBJ2-3; cdr3_nt: TGTGCCTGGAGTGTACTTAGGACTAGCGGGGTGGCAGATACGCAGTATTTT; cdr3_aa: CAWSVLRTSGVADTQYF
v_call: TRBV9; clone_size: -; d_call: -; j_call: TRBJ2-2; cdr3_nt: TGTGCCAGCAGCGTAGACAGGGCAGACCTTACCGGGGAGCTGTTTTTT; cdr3_aa: CASSVDRADLTGELFF
v_call: TRBV7-2; clone_size: few; d_call: TRBD2; j_call: TRBJ2-5; cdr3_nt: TGTGCCAGCAGCGTAGGACTAGCGGGGGGACAAGAGACCCAGTACTTC; cdr3_aa: CASSVGLAGGQETQYF
v_call: TRBV30; clone_size: few; d_call: -; j_call: TRBJ2-3; cdr3_nt: TGTGCCTGGACCTCCGGAGATACGCAGTATTTT; cdr3_aa: CAWTSGDTQYF
v_call: TRBV30; clone_size: -; d_call: -; j_call: TRBJ2-7; cdr3_nt: TGTGCCTGGAGCGGGGGACCTGGCGAGCAGTACTTC; cdr3_aa: CAWSGGPGEQYF
v_call: TRBV28; clone_size: -; d_call: TRBD2; j_call: TRBJ2-5; cdr3_nt: TGTGCCAGCAGTTTAGCGGGGGGAGAGACCCAGTACTTC; cdr3_aa: CASSLAGGETQYF
v_call: TRBV11-2; clone_size: few; d_call: -; j_call: TRBJ2-1; cdr3_nt: TGTGCCAGCAGCAAGACTATTTACAATGAGCAGTTCTTC; cdr3_aa: CASSKTIYNEQFF
v_call: TRBV5-1; clone_size: -; d_call: TRBD2; j_call: TRBJ2-1; cdr3_nt: TGCGCCAGCAGCTTGTCTAGCGGGGGCTACGGCAATGAGCAGTTCTTC; cdr3_aa: CASSLSSGGYGNEQFF
v_call: TRBV11-3; clone_size: once; d_call: -; j_call: TRBJ2-1; cdr3_nt: TGTGCCAGCAGTACCGGGAGCAACAATGAGCAGTTCTTC; cdr3_aa: CASSTGSNNEQFF
v_call: TRBV19; clone_size: few; d_call: -; j_call: TRBJ1-4; cdr3_nt: TGTGCCAGTAGTATCCGGGGGACGGAGAATGAAAAACTGTTTTTT; cdr3_aa: CASSIRGTENEKLFF
v_call: TRBV5-4; clone_size: few; d_call: TRBD1; j_call: TRBJ2-6; cdr3_nt: TGTGCCAGCAGCTTGGTCCCGGGACAGGCGCGCTCTGGGGCCAACGTCCTGACTTTC; cdr3_aa: CASSLVPGQARSGANVLTF
v_call: TRBV19; clone_size: few; d_call: -; j_call: TRBJ2-7; cdr3_nt: TGTGCCAGTAGTCTTGTAGGGGGAGATGGCGAGCAGTACTTC; cdr3_aa: CASSLVGGDGEQYF
v_call: TRBV5-1; clone_size: few; d_call: -; j_call: TRBJ2-3; cdr3_nt: TGCGCCAGCAGACCTTACACAGGGTCCTCAGATACGCAGTATTTT; cdr3_aa: CASRPYTGSSDTQYF
v_call: TRBV7-3; clone_size: few; d_call: TRBD1; j_call: TRBJ2-1; cdr3_nt: TGTGCCAGCAGCCTTACAGGGGGCACCTACAATGAGCAGTTCTTC; cdr3_aa: CASSLTGGTYNEQFF
v_call: TRBV4-3; clone_size: few; d_call: -; j_call: TRBJ1-4; cdr3_nt: TGCGCCAGCAGACCTATCGGGGGGACTAATGAAAAACTGTTTTTT; cdr3_aa: CASRPIGGTNEKLFF
v_call: TRBV5-6; clone_size: few; d_call: TRBD2; j_call: TRBJ2-2; cdr3_nt: TGTGCCAGCAGCTTGAGGAGCGGGGGACCGAACACCGGGGAGCTGTTTTTT; cdr3_aa: CASSLRSGGPNTGELFF
v_call: TRBV28; clone_size: -; d_call: -; j_call: TRBJ2-5; cdr3_nt: TGTGCCAGCAGTTTAGAGGGAGAGACCCAGTACTTC; cdr3_aa: CASSLEGETQYF
v_call: TRBV5-1; clone_size: -; d_call: TRBD1; j_call: TRBJ2-7; cdr3_nt: TGCGCCAGCAGCCCAACGGACAGGGGCACCTACGAGCAGTACTTC; cdr3_aa: CASSPTDRGTYEQYF
v_call: TRBV2; clone_size: few; d_call: TRBD1; j_call: TRBJ2-4; cdr3_nt: TGTGCCAGCAGTGCGAACAGGGGAAACATTCAGTACTTC; cdr3_aa: CASSANRGNIQYF
v_call: TRBV15; clone_size: -; d_call: -; j_call: TRBJ2-4; cdr3_nt: TGTGCCACCACCCCAGGCCTAGCCAAAAACATTCAGTACTTC; cdr3_aa: CATTPGLAKNIQYF
v_call: TRBV10-3; clone_size: -; d_call: TRBD2; j_call: TRBJ2-3; cdr3_nt: TGTGCCATCAGTGAGTCATGGACTAGCGGGGAGGCAGATACGCAGTATTTT; cdr3_aa: CAISESWTSGEADTQYF
v_call: TRBV6-1; clone_size: -; d_call: TRBD1; j_call: TRBJ2-5; cdr3_nt: TGTGCCAGCAGTCGACAGGGTGCGCGGGAGACCCAGTACTTC; cdr3_aa: CASSRQGARETQYF
v_call: TRBV2; clone_size: once; d_call: -; j_call: TRBJ1-3; cdr3_nt: TGTGCCAGCAGTGAATTGGCAGGCAGCTCTGGAAACACCATATATTTT; cdr3_aa: CASSELAGSSGNTIYF
v_call: TRBV5-4; clone_size: few; d_call: TRBD2; j_call: TRBJ2-3; cdr3_nt: TGTGCCAGCAGCGAAGGACTAGCGGGGAGATCAGATACGCAGTATTTT; cdr3_aa: CASSEGLAGRSDTQYF
v_call: TRBV5-1; clone_size: few; d_call: -; j_call: TRBJ2-3; cdr3_nt: TGCGCCAGCAGCCCCGCACCCCCACAGGATACGCAGTATTTT; cdr3_aa: CASSPAPPQDTQYF
v_call: TRBV30; clone_size: -; d_call: -; j_call: TRBJ2-2; cdr3_nt: TGTGCCTGGAAAAGGACTATGAACACCGGGGAGCTGTTTTTT; cdr3_aa: CAWKRTMNTGELFF
v_call: TRBV30; clone_size: -; d_call: TRBD2; j_call: TRBJ2-7; cdr3_nt: TGTGCCTGGAGTTTGACCGGGGGGGAGCAGTACTTC; cdr3_aa: CAWSLTGGEQYF